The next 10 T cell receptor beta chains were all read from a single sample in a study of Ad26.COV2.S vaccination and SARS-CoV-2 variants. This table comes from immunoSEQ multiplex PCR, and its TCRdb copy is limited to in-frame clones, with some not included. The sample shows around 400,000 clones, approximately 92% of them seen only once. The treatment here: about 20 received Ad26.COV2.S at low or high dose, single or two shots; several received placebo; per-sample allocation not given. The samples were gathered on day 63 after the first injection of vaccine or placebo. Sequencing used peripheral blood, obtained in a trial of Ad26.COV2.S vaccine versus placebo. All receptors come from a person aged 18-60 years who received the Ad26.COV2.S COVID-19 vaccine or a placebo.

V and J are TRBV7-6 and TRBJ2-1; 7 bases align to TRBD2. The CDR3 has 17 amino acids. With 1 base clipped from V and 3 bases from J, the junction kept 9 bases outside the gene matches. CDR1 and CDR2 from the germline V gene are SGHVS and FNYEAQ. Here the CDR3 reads CASSLGGRLAVYNEQFF. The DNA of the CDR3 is TGTGCCAGCAGCTTAGGGGGTAGGCTAGCGGTCTACAATGAGCAGTTCTTC.

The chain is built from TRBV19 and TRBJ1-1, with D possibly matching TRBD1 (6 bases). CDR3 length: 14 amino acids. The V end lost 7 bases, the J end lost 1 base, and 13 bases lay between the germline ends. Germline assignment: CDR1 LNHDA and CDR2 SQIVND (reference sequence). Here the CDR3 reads CASTPHRANTEAFF. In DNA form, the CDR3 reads TGTGCCAGTACCCCCCACAGGGCGAACACTGAAGCTTTCTTT. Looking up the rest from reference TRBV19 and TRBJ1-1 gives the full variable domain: DGGITQSPKYLFRKEGQNVTLSCEQNLNHDAMYWYRQDPGQGLRLIYYSQIVNDFQKGDIAEGYSVSREKKESFPLTVTSAQKNPTAFYLCASTPHRANTEAFFGQGTRLTVV.

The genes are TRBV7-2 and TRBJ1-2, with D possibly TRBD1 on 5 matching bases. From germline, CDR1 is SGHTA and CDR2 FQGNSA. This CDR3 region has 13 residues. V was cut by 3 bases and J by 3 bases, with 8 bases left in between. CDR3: CASSLVGDYGYTF. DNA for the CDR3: TGTGCCAGCAGCTTGGTAGGGGACTATGGCTACACCTTC. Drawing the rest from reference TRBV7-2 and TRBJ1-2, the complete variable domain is GAGVSQSPSNKVTEKGKDVELRCDPISGHTALYWYRQSLGQGLEFLIYFQGNSAPDKSGLPSDRFSAERTGGSVSTLTIQRTQQEDSAVYLCASSLVGDYGYTFGSGTRLTVV.

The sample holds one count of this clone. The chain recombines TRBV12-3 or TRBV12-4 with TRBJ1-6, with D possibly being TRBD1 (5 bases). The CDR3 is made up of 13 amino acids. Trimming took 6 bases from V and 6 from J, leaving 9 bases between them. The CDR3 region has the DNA TGTGCCAGCAGCCGGGACTTTAATTCACCCCTCCACTTT. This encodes CASSRDFNSPLHF.

CDR3: CASSPGLLSQSYNEQFF. Written as DNA, the CDR3 is TGTGCCAGCAGCCCGGGACTTCTCTCCCAGTCATACAATGAGCAGTTCTTC. The chain uses TRBV9 and TRBJ2-1, with a weak D call TRBD2 (6 bases). V shed 4 bases and J shed 4 bases, with 21 bases lying between them. The length of the CDR3 is 17 residues. CDR1 and CDR2 (germline): SGDLS, YYNGEE.

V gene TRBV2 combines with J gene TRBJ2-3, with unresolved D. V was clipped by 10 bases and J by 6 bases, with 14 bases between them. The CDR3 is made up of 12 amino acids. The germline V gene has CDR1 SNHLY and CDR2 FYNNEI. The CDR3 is CATNIGPDTQYF. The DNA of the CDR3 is TGTGCCACAAACATTGGACCGGATACGCAGTATTTT. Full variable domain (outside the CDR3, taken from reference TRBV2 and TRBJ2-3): EPEVTQTPSHQVTQMGQEVILRCVPISNHLYFYWYRQILGQKVEFLVSFYNNEISEKSEIFDDQFSVERPDGSNFTLKIRSTKLEDSAMYFCATNIGPDTQYFGPGTRLTVL.

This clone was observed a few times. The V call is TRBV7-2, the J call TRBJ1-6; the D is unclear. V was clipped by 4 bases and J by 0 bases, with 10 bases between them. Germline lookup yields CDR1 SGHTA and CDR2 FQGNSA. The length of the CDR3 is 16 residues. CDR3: CASSSWANSYNSPLHF. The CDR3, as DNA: TGTGCCAGCAGCTCCTGGGCCAACTCCTATAATTCACCCCTCCACTTT.

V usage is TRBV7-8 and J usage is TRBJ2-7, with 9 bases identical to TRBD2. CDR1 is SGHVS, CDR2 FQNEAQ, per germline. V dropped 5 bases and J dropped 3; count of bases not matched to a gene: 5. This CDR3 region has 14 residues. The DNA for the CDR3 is TGTGCCAGCAGCCCAAAACTAGCGGGCTACGAGCAGTACTTC. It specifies CASSPKLAGYEQYF.

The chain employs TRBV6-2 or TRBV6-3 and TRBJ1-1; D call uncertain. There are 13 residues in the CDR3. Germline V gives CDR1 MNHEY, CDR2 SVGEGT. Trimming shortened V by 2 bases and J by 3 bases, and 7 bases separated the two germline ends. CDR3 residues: CASSYIGHTEAFF. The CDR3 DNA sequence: TGTGCCAGCAGTTACATCGGCCACACTGAAGCTTTCTTT.

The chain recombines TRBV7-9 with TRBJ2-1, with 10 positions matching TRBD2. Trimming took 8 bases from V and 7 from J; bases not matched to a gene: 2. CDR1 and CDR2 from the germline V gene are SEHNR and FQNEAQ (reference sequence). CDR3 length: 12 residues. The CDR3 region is CASQLAGNEQFF. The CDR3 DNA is TGTGCCAGCCAACTAGCGGGAAATGAGCAGTTCTTC.